What follows is one T cell receptor (beta chain) and its context. This clonotype was picked up many times. Its target antigen remains unknown. No much larger clonotype is one base removed from it; base qualities were not supplied. The data were obtained in a study of T cells in Graves' hyperthyroidism and ophthalmopathy (dated by TCRdb to the late 2010s). At the level of the whole study: Peripheral blood was sampled at the time of initial diagnosis, prior to any treatment. To identify TCR V-J signatures that set the groups apart, the researchers used a discovery cohort of more than 95 patients, made up of 40 to 45 with Graves' ophthalmopathy and 57 with stable Graves' hyperthyroidism. Prospective prediction of ophthalmopathy was tested in an independent validation cohort consisting of under 20 hyperthyroidism patients and some 16 patients who later progressed to ophthalmopathy. The 100 discovery patients were randomly split 7:3 into training and test sets. The study also compared thyroid tissue and blood T-cell repertoires from roughly six Graves' hyperthyroidism patients. Once sampling was done, hyperthyroidism patients were given methimazole at a starting dose of 30 mg daily, whereas ophthalmopathy patients were given high-dose intravenous methylprednisolone. TCR Vbeta CDR3 sequencing of 120 to 150 peripheral blood samples (approximately 44 ophthalmopathy, 75 hyperthyroidism and some 17 progressor patients) is reported in the paper.

The TCR beta CDR3 regions were amplified from the RNA transcripts. The first round of RT-PCR for the TCR CDR3 was performed with the HTBI primer set and the Qiagen OneStep RT-PCR kit. Libraries were constructed in a second round of multiplex PCR, after which size selection and purification were carried out. Libraries were sequenced paired-end with 100 bp reads on an Illumina HiSeq2000. On the study's bioinformatics: SOAPnuke was used to process the raw data, removing reads that contained adapters or uncalled bases, had a mean Phred below 15, or lacked an exact match to the constant primer or identifier. COPE v1.2.5 was used to merge high-quality paired reads, and clonotypes were defined as unique nucleotide sequences. MiTCR v1.1 was used to align the clonotypes against IMGT TRBV, TRBD and TRBJ reference segments. Analysis was restricted to V-J combinations with a frequency above 0.0001, which covered roughly 99% of repertoires. A TCS score was defined as the ratio between F50 (clonal expansion) and ExV (chaos), using BLOSUM62-based TCRdist between CDR3 peptides within each V-J. Welch's t-statistics and random forest reduced around 510 V-J features to 13, which were used in a naive Bayes classifier (R e1071). TCRdb reanalyzed the raw reads on its own, using fastp at Q25 for trimming and MiXCR for clone calling, and kept in-frame beta chains. Every distinct CDR3 protein forms one entry, paired with its most common genes and DNA. It is TCRdb's table, rather than the study itself, that gives the V and J calls and clone size. Here the sample has about 290,000 distinct CDR3 sequences; roughly 13% occur a single time. 7.9% of the sample goes to the ten largest clones.

Via the germline V gene, CDR1 is MDHEN and CDR2 SYDVKM. Including cysteine and phenylalanine, the CDR3 has 16 amino acids. The retained sequence is limited to the CDR3, 48 bases, with the frame set at the first base. V lost 8 bases and J lost 2 bases, and the count of bases not matched to a germline gene is 11. Stable Graves' hyperthyroidism was defined as the absence of progression to ophthalmopathy over 18 months of follow-up. Hyperthyroidism patients were aged 18 to 65 years and newly diagnosed, with disease duration of less than 2 months. Exclusion was applied to patients with uncontrolled infections, other autoimmune diseases, pregnancy or lactation. Diagnoses were based on clinical symptoms, serum thyroxine and TRAb, thyroid ultrasound and orbital computed tomography. PBMCs were isolated from approximately 10 ml of fresh peripheral blood by Ficoll-Paque density gradient centrifugation. Total RNA was extracted using Trizol reagent, and RNA quality was assessed on an Agilent 2100 Bioanalyzer.

General conclusions and limits of the study: In cross-validation, a model built on a 13 V-J signature told ophthalmopathy apart from stable hyperthyroidism with over 85% sensitivity and roughly 81% specificity, and in testing the same model reached 80%/75%. No statistical method was used to set the sample size in advance, and investigators knew the group allocation. Most expanded thyroid clonotypes (frequency above 0.001) were also found in blood, which suggests that blood repertoires may mirror thyroid immune responses. In validation, the model predicted progression to ophthalmopathy with about 71% sensitivity and around 72% specificity, a median of approximately 6.5 months before onset.

The sequence links TRBV28 to TRBJ2-5; the central 10 bases match TRBD1. The TCR comes from a woman aged 40 to 55 with Graves' hyperthyroidism. The sample consisted of blood. CDR3 reads: CASSPAGTGDQETQYF. In nucleotides, the sequence is TGTGCCAGCTCGCCTGCCGGGACAGGGGATCAAGAGACCCAGTACTTC.